This TCR beta chain was obtained from a study of T cell responses to AZD1222 COVID-19 vaccine (dated by TCRdb to 2020 to 2022). General notes on the study: A total of over 230 trial participants underwent TCR sequencing, of whom around 200 received two doses of AZD1222 and around 25 received two doses of the MenACWY control vaccine. Trial participants were enrolled by age into subgroups of 18-55, 56-69 and 70-plus years, and 148, 28 and 57 TCR-sequenced participants, respectively, were included in these subgroups. The study at large found these results: Nearly half of unique spike-specific TCRs reportedly recognized epitopes outside regions mutated in the B.1.351 and B.1.1.7 variants. In the small 56-69-year group, the increase in depth fell short of significance, most likely because of low power. After two AZD1222 doses, both the breadth and the depth of spike-specific TCRs were significantly higher than at day 0 and than in MenACWY recipients. No day 14 peak-response samples were available, so repertoires were characterized only after the peak T cell response. Most participants were white British and females outnumbered males, and the authors suggested that clonal diversity may have been underestimated. The vaccine-associated CD4 TCRs covered the entire spike protein, and the dominant responses fell in regions 160-218 and 743-854. Conclusions about previously exposed vaccinees are limited, since just 6 or 7 AZD1222 recipients were seropositive for SARS-CoV-2 at baseline.

Points on this clone: Its antigen is unknown. Nothing much larger sits one base from this clone, and base qualities are not available.

In the paper's terms, the time point label means: about 28 days (+/-7) after the second vaccine dose. Because spike-specific TCR depth and breadth did not differ between the two schedules, AZD1222 recipients who got a second dose at roughly 4 weeks were pooled with those who got a second dose at roughly 12 weeks. Vaccinee samples came from UK trials COV001 and COV002, including a single-blind randomized controlled phase 2/3 trial of AZD1222 (ChAdOx1 nCoV-19) in healthy adults. Trial participant PBMC samples were collected at day 0 and day 28 after the second dose for TCRbeta chain sequencing. The CDR3 regions of human TCRbeta chains were subjected to immunosequencing. For the original study's pipeline: TCRs in the repertoires were compared against a reference library of SARS-CoV-2-specific TCRs that had been generated with the MIRA antigen-specificity platform. Breadth was defined as the fraction of unique TCRs that were SARS-CoV-2-associated, and depth was defined as the fraction of total T cells that were SARS-CoV-2-associated. Using the MIRA data, each spike-specific TCR was mapped to the spike region that the TCR reacts to and placed in a CD4 or CD8 class. Log10-transformed breadth and depth values were compared by one-way ANOVA with Sidak's multiple comparisons tests. TCRdb stores this immuneACCESS table with in-frame sequences only. Part of the clones is absent; in the studies checked, under half of the shortfall reflects unresolved V genes, and no reason is known for the rest. V, J and clone size are those of that table, while D and trimming were read from the DNA. This sample is represented by around 150,000 clones; roughly nine tenths of them were singletons. The ten largest clones add up to about 1.1% of the sample.

The cysteine opens and the phenylalanine closes a CDR3 of 15 amino acids. Solely the CDR3 DNA is kept, with 45 bases framed from the first base. CDR1 SGHDT and CDR2 YYEEEE are derived from the germline V gene. V is trimmed back by 6 bases and J by 8 bases, and the junction contains 11 bases that no gene match accounts for. The chain is made from TRBV5-6 and TRBJ1-2, and 12 bases in between align with TRBD1. The source is an adult who received the AZD1222 COVID-19 vaccine. This specimen was peripheral blood, taken 28 days after the second AZD1222 dose. The bases are TGTGCCAGCACCCGGCGGGGACAGGGGGCTCGGGGCTACACCTTC. It translates as CASTRRGQGARGYTF.